One sample yielded the 29 T cell receptor beta chains listed below, sequenced in a study of human T cells and chemical hapten exposure (dated by TCRdb to 2020 to 2022). The time point label, read with the paper, signifies: patch test 1, 2 weeks after DPC sensitization. The treatment or condition label here, explained by the study, means: therapeutic diphenylcyclopropenone sensitization with weekly scalp DPC. Unfractionated whole blood was collected in Tempus Blood RNA tubes, and total RNA was extracted from that blood. Libraries were built with RACE. Instrument on record: NextSeq 500. Using fastp trimming at Q25 and MiXCR clonotype assembly, TCRdb reanalyzed the public sequencing data and kept in-frame beta chains. Under each unique CDR3 protein, matching rows form one entry showing the most common genes and DNA. For this sample the table gives some 52,000 distinct CDR3 sequences, of which 8% to 13% were detected only once. The ten largest clones represent under 2% of the sample.

This specimen was whole blood, taken in connection with sensitization to the hapten diphenylcyclopropenone (DPC). These receptors all stem from a woman aged 40-49 years with alopecia areata. Some clones in this sample may be carry-over from other donors' samples.

Regarding this clonotype: A much bigger clone sits one base away, suggesting this may be a read error. The rearrangement links TRBV2 to TRBJ1-5; the match to TRBD1 covers 11 bases. The J segment lost 6 bases and the V segment lost 11 bases, leaving 9 bases of the junction unmatched. CDR1 SNHLY and CDR2 FYNNEI come from the germline V gene. The CDR3 consists of 14 residues. CDR3 DNA: TGTGCCGGCGGAGGACAGGGGGCGAGTCAGCCCCAGCATTTT. Residues: CAGGGQGASQPQHF.

The chain's CDR3 is CASSQDALAGGTYEQYF. DNA of the CDR3: TGCGCCAGCAGCCAAGATGCACTAGCGGGGGGGACCTACGAGCAGTACTTC. The J gene is TRBJ2-7, the V gene TRBV4-3; 13 nucleotides agree with TRBD2. The CDR3 spans 17 residues. CDR1 is LGHNA and CDR2 is YSLEER in the germline V gene. Trimming removed 0 bases from V and 2 bases from J; junction bases left unmatched: 4.

The chain uses TRBV29-1 and TRBJ2-3, with 10 bases that match TRBD2. The trim removed 6 bases at V and 11 bases at J, leaving 5 bases unmatched. Germline assignment: CDR1 SQVTM and CDR2 ANQGSEA. The CDR3 runs to 11 residues. The CDR3 coding sequence is TGCAGCGTCGGCAGCGGGAGGGAGCAGTATTTT. Amino acids: CSVGSGREQYF.

The chain recombines TRBV18 with TRBJ2-1; D not resolved. The V gene's germline CDR1 is KGHSH and CDR2 LQKENI. The CDR3 is 14 residues long. The V end lost 3 bases, the J end lost 2 bases, and 8 bases lay between the germline ends. In DNA form, the CDR3 reads TGTGCCAGCTCACCTTGGGGTACCTACAATGAGCAGTTCTTC. Residues: CASSPWGTYNEQFF.

This clonotype was counted only a few times. J is TRBJ2-5 and V is TRBV29-1, with a weak D call TRBD1 (6 bases). The V end was cut by 6 bases, the J end by 1 base, with 9 bases between. The CDR3 is 12 amino acids. Per the germline V gene, CDR1 is SQVTM and CDR2 is ANQGSEA. In nucleotides, the CDR3 is TGCAGCGTCGACAGGAGCCAAGAGACCCAGTACTTC. Its translation is CSVDRSQETQYF.

This clonotype was seen many times. This sequence joins TRBV9 and TRBJ2-7; 8 bases map to TRBD2. There are 16 residues in the CDR3. Germline assignment: CDR1 SGDLS and CDR2 YYNGEE. Trimming took 0 bases from V and 0 from J; bases not matched to a gene: 5. Written as DNA, the CDR3 is TGTGCCAGCAGCGTAGCACCAGCGGGGGACTCCTACGAGCAGTACTTC. This encodes CASSVAPAGDSYEQYF. The entire variable domain, with the rest obtained from reference TRBV9 and TRBJ2-7, is as follows: DSGVTQTPKHLITATGQRVTLRCSPRSGDLSVYWYQQSLDQGLQFLIQYYNGEERAKGNILERFSAQQFPDLHSELNLSSLELGDSALYFCASSVAPAGDSYEQYFGPGTRLTVT.

This clonotype was observed a few times. The rearrangement links TRBV27 to TRBJ1-1, with a possible D match to TRBD1 (5 bases). The V and J ends lost 11 bases and 0 bases respectively, with 16 bases between them. Germline V gives CDR1 MNHEY, CDR2 SMNVEV (reference sequence). The CDR3 is 14 residues long. The CDR3 protein is CASGGGSMNTEAFF. The CDR3 nucleotides are TGTGCCTCCGGGGGGGGTTCGATGAACACTGAAGCTTTCTTT.

This clonotype has a handful of counts. This chain joins TRBV27 and TRBJ2-7; tentatively, D is TRBD1 (6 bases). Germline values: CDR1 MNHEY, CDR2 SMNVEV (reference sequence). This CDR3 is 14 amino acids long. Trimming shortened V by 6 bases and J by 0 bases, and 12 bases separated the two germline ends. CDR3 loop: CASRHQTGSYEQYF. The DNA for the CDR3 is TGTGCCAGCAGACACCAGACAGGCTCCTACGAGCAGTACTTC.

This chain connects TRBV29-1 to TRBJ1-1; tentative D call: TRBD1 (5 bases). This CDR3 has 12 residues. From germline, CDR1 is SQVTM and CDR2 ANQGSEA. V was trimmed by 2 bases and J by 2 bases, leaving 6 bases between them. The DNA for the CDR3 is TGCAGCGTTGAATGGGGCAACACTGAAGCTTTCTTT. Protein product: CSVEWGNTEAFF.

In this sample, this clonotype turned up many times. The chain couples TRBV6-5 to TRBJ2-1, with D uncertain. The CDR3 spans 14 residues. V was cut by 4 bases and J by 4 bases, with 11 bases left in between. The germline V gene encodes CDR1 MNHEY and CDR2 SVGAGI. CDR3 in DNA: TGTGCCAGCAGTTTTCGGCGCCTTTACAATGAGCAGTTCTTC. It codes for CASSFRRLYNEQFF.

The CDR3 spells CSARPMPRQGYNEQFF. The CDR3 DNA is TGCAGTGCTAGACCAATGCCCAGACAGGGGTACAATGAGCAGTTCTTC. This chain joins TRBV20-1 and TRBJ2-1; 8 nucleotides align to TRBD1. The germline gives CDR1 DFQATT, CDR2 SNEGSKA (reference sequence). V dropped 2 bases and J dropped 4; count of bases not matched to a gene: 10. The CDR3 is 16 amino acids.

This clonotype was recorded a few times. The rearrangement joins TRBV6-5 to TRBJ2-1, with D perhaps matching TRBD2 (6 bases). CDR3 length equals 16 residues. The V and J ends lost 2 bases and 6 bases respectively, with 17 bases between them. Per germline, CDR1 MNHEY and CDR2 SVGAGI. Here the CDR3 reads CASSYTPGTGLNEQFF. The CDR3 nucleotides are TGTGCCAGCAGTTACACCCCCGGGACTGGCCTCAATGAGCAGTTCTTC.

This clonotype occurred many times. This sequence joins TRBV15 and TRBJ1-1, with D unclear. Trimming took 0 bases from V and 4 from J, leaving 9 bases between them. CDR1 LNHNV and CDR2 YYDKDF come from the germline V gene (reference sequence). There are 14 residues in the CDR3. The CDR3 nucleotides are TGTGCCACCAGCAGAGATCTCGTGACCACTGAAGCTTTCTTT. It is translated as CATSRDLVTTEAFF.

This clonotype was detected a few times. The chain carries TRBV4-3 and TRBJ2-7; D perhaps matches TRBD1 (6 bases). CDR1 is LGHNA and CDR2 is YSLEER in the germline V gene. The CDR3 length is 18 residues. Trimming cost V 0 bases and J 2 bases, with 20 bases left between them. The CDR3 nucleotides are TGCGCCAGCAGCCAAGATCTTGGGGCAGGGGATTGGACCTACGAGCAGTACTTC. Its translation: CASSQDLGAGDWTYEQYF.

This chain links TRBV20-1 with TRBJ2-7; D may be TRBD1 (6 bases). This CDR3 contains 15 residues. V lost 3 bases to trimming and J lost 6 bases, with 21 bases between them. Germline V gene lookup returns CDR1 DFQATT and CDR2 SNEGSKA (reference sequence). The CDR3 DNA follows: TGCAGTGCTAGGGTCCCCGGGACACCTAGGACCGAGCAGTACTTC. Amino acid sequence: CSARVPGTPRTEQYF.

A few counts support this clonotype. The J gene is TRBJ2-5, the V gene TRBV4-2; D ambiguous. V shed 0 bases and J shed 5 bases, with 10 bases lying between them. Looked up from germline, CDR1 is LGHNA and CDR2 is YNFKEQ. The CDR3 totals 14 residues. CDR3 DNA sequence: TGTGCCAGCAGCCAAGACAGGTCGCATGAGACCCAGTACTTC. Encoded protein: CASSQDRSHETQYF.

This clonotype came up many times. The chain couples TRBV18 to TRBJ2-1, with D possibly TRBD1 on 5 matching bases. Germline V gene data show CDR1 as KGHSH and CDR2 as LQKENI. CDR3 length: 15 residues. Trimming took 3 bases from V and 1 from J, leaving 10 bases between them. The CDR3 loop is CASSPRAQSYNEQFF. The CDR3 nucleotides are TGTGCCAGCTCACCCAGGGCCCAATCCTACAATGAGCAGTTCTTC. Combining the CDR3 with reference TRBV18 and TRBJ2-1 gives the whole variable domain NAGVMQNPRHLVRRRGQEARLRCSPMKGHSHVYWYRQLPEEGLKFMVYLQKENIIDESGMPKERFSAEFPKEGPSILRIQQVVRGDSAAYFCASSPRAQSYNEQFFGPGTRLTVL.

V usage is TRBV12-3 or TRBV12-4 and J usage is TRBJ2-5, with D uncertain. Trimming removed 3 bases from V and 2 bases from J, with 4 bases in between. This CDR3 has 12 residues. In nucleotides, the CDR3 is TGTGCCAGCAGTTTTTCACAAGAGACCCAGTACTTC. Its translation: CASSFSQETQYF.

The chain has TRBV10-3 and TRBJ1-1; D is uncertain. Per germline, CDR1 ENHRY and CDR2 SYGVKD. The CDR3 length is 15 residues. V lost 7 bases and J lost 0, with 15 bases in between. The CDR3 DNA reads as TGTGCCATCACCCGATCGATGGTTCTGAACACTGAAGCTTTCTTT. Its protein product is CAITRSMVLNTEAFF.

This chain connects TRBV9 to TRBJ1-2; D uncertain. Between the trimmed V and J ends, which lost 5 bases and 3 bases, there was a span of 14 bases. The CDR3 is 14 amino acids. Germline assignment: CDR1 SGDLS and CDR2 YYNGEE. This CDR3 reads CASSSSGADYGYTF. CDR3 bases: TGTGCCAGCAGTAGCAGCGGCGCGGACTATGGCTACACCTTC.

The table lists this clonotype with a few counts. The chain links TRBV5-1 to TRBJ1-5; D is unclear. CDR3 length equals 14 residues. Trimming left V 0 bases short and J 2 bases short, with 6 bases between. CDR1 SGHRS and CDR2 YFSETQ come from the germline V gene. This CDR3 is CASSLGDGNQPQHF. In DNA, the CDR3 is TGCGCCAGCAGCTTGGGGGATGGCAATCAGCCCCAGCATTTT. Full variable domain (remainder filled in from reference TRBV5-1 and TRBJ1-5): KAGVTQTPRYLIKTRGQQVTLSCSPISGHRSVSWYQQTPGQGLQFLFEYFSETQRNKGNFPGRFSGRQFSNSRSEMNVSTLELGDSALYLCASSLGDGNQPQHFGDGTRLSIL.

This clonotype was counted at least ten times. This chain uses TRBV7-6 with TRBJ2-1, with D possibly matching TRBD2 (6 bases). There are 11 residues in the CDR3. The V gene's germline CDR1 is SGHVS and CDR2 FNYEAQ. V dropped 11 bases and J dropped 4 bases, with 9 bases sitting between them. For the CDR3, the DNA is TGTGCCTCCCGGGGGTACAATGAGCAGTTCTTC. Its translation: CASRGYNEQFF.

This clonotype was seen more than once but under ten times. The chain recombines TRBV7-2 with TRBJ1-1; the D is unclear. Germline V lookup: CDR1 SGHTA, CDR2 FQGNSA. The CDR3 spans 15 residues. V lost 5 bases, J lost 0 bases, and 13 bases lay in between. CDR3 sequence (DNA): TGTGCCAGCAGCACCTCCTCAGGTATGAACACTGAAGCTTTCTTT. Amino acids: CASSTSSGMNTEAFF. Using reference TRBV7-2 and TRBJ1-1 for the parts outside the CDR3, the full variable domain is GAGVSQSPSNKVTEKGKDVELRCDPISGHTALYWYRQSLGQGLEFLIYFQGNSAPDKSGLPSDRFSAERTGGSVSTLTIQRTQQEDSAVYLCASSTSSGMNTEAFFGQGTRLTVV.

This clonotype showed up many times. The chain couples TRBV11-2 to TRBJ2-1, with 7 bases identical to TRBD1. The CDR3 covers 17 residues. V lost 5 bases and J lost 4; bases outside the gene matches: 14. Germline CDR1 is SGHAT and CDR2 is FQNNGV. For the CDR3, the DNA is TGTGCCAGCAGCCCCCGGGACAGCTCATCTACTTACAATGAGCAGTTCTTC. This sequence encodes CASSPRDSSSTYNEQFF.

This clonotype was counted ten times or more. The gene calls are TRBV20-1 and TRBJ1-5; D uncertain. Per the germline V gene, CDR1 is DFQATT and CDR2 is SNEGSKA (reference sequence). This CDR3 comprises 16 residues. With 1 base removed from V and 6 bases from J, the gap between germline ends came to 19 bases. CDR3: CSARAASQSYGQPQHF. The CDR3 nucleotides read TGCAGTGCTAGAGCAGCGAGCCAAAGCTACGGTCAGCCCCAGCATTTT.

This clonotype was seen just once. The gene calls are TRBV5-1 and TRBJ1-4; D gene unclear. The germline gives CDR1 SGHRS, CDR2 YFSETQ. Trimming cost V 3 bases and J 0 bases, with 12 bases left between them. This CDR3 has 16 amino acids. The CDR3 sequence is CASSYSTSATNEKLFF. CDR3 bases: TGCGCCAGCAGCTACTCGACAAGTGCAACTAATGAAAAACTGTTTTTT.

This clonotype showed up just a few times. The chain links TRBV9 to TRBJ2-7, with TRBD1 matching over 9 bases. With V trimmed by 4 bases and J by 5 bases, 10 bases remained unmatched. Looked up from germline, CDR1 is SGDLS and CDR2 is YYNGEE. The CDR3 covers 15 residues. CDR3 amino acids: CASSSSPGQGDEQYF. The CDR3 DNA reads TGTGCCAGCAGCAGCTCACCGGGACAGGGCGACGAGCAGTACTTC. Together with reference TRBV9 and TRBJ2-7, the CDR3 gives the full variable domain: DSGVTQTPKHLITATGQRVTLRCSPRSGDLSVYWYQQSLDQGLQFLIQYYNGEERAKGNILERFSAQQFPDLHSELNLSSLELGDSALYFCASSSSPGQGDEQYFGPGTRLTVT.

The chain recombines TRBV6-4 with TRBJ2-2; maybe TRBD2 (5 bases). The germline V and J ends were trimmed by 5 bases and 3 bases, with 13 bases remaining between them. The CDR3 is 15 residues long. Germline CDR1 is MRHNA and CDR2 is SNTAGT. CDR3 loop: CASSSRTSDTGELFF. CDR3 in DNA: TGTGCCAGCAGTTCTCGGACTTCTGACACCGGGGAGCTGTTTTTT.

The J gene is TRBJ2-7, the V gene TRBV27; D is tentatively TRBD1 or TRBD2 (6 bases each). V was clipped by 5 bases and J by 4 bases, with 12 bases between them. CDR1 MNHEY and CDR2 SMNVEV come from the germline V gene (reference sequence). The CDR3 consists of 13 residues. The CDR3 loop reads CASSLARGYEQYF. The CDR3 DNA follows: TGTGCCAGCAGTCTAGCGAGGGGGTACGAGCAGTACTTC.